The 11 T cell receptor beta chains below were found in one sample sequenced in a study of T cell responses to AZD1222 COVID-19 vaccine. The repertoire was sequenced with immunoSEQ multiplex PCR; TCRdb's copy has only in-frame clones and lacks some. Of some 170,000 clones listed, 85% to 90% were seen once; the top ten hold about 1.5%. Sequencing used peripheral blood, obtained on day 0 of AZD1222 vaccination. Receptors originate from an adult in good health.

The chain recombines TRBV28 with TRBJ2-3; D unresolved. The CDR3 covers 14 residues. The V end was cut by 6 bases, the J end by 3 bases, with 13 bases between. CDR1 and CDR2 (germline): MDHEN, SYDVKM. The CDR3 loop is CASSSYGQTDTQYF. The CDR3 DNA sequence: TGTGCCAGCAGCTCCTACGGGCAAACAGATACGCAGTATTTT.

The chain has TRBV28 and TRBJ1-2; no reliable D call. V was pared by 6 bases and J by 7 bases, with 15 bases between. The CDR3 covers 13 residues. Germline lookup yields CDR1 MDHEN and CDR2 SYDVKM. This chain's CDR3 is CASRLTQLRGYTF. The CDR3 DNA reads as TGTGCCAGCAGACTGACACAATTGCGTGGCTACACCTTC.

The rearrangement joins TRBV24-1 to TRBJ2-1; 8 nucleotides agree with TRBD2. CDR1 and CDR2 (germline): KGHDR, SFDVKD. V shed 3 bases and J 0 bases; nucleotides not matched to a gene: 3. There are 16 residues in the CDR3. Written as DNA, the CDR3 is TGTGCCACCAGTGATCCCGGGACTAGCTCCTACAATGAGCAGTTCTTC. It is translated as CATSDPGTSSYNEQFF.

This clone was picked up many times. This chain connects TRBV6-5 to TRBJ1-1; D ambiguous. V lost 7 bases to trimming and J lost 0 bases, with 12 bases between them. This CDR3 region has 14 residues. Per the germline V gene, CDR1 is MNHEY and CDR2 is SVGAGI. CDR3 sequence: CASKRGRLNTEAFF. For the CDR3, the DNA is TGTGCCAGCAAACGTGGCAGGTTGAACACTGAAGCTTTCTTT.

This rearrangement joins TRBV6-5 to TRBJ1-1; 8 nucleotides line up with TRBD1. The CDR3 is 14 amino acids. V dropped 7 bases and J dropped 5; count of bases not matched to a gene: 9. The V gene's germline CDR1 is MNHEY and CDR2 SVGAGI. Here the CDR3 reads CASTIDRGGTEAFF. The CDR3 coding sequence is TGTGCCAGCACCATTGACAGGGGAGGGACTGAAGCTTTCTTT.

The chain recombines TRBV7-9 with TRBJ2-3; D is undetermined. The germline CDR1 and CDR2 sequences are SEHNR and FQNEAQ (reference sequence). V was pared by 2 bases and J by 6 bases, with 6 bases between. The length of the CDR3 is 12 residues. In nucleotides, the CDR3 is TGTGCCAGCAGCTTAAGTATGGATACGCAGTATTTT. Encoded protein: CASSLSMDTQYF.

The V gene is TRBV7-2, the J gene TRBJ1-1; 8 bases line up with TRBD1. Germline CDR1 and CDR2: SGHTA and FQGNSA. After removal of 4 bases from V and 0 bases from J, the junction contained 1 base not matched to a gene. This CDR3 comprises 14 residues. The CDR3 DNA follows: TGTGCCAGCAGCTCGGACAGGGTGAACACTGAAGCTTTCTTT. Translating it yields CASSSDRVNTEAFF.

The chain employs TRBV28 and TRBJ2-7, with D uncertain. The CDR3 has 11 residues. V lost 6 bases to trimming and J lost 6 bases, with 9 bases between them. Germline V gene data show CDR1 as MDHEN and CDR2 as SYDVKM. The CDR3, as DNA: TGTGCCAGCAGGGCCCCCAGCGAGCAGTACTTC. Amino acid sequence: CASRAPSEQYF.

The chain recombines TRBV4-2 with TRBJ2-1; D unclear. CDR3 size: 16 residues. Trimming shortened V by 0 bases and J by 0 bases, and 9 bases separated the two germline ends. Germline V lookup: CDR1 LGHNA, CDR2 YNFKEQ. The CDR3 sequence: CASSQDLVSSYNEQFF. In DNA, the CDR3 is TGTGCCAGCAGCCAAGATTTGGTGAGCTCCTACAATGAGCAGTTCTTC.

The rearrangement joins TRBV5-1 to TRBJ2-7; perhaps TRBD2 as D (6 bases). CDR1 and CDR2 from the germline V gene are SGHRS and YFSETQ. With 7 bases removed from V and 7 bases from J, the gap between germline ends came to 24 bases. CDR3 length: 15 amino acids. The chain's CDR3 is CASAPGGAPLSEQYF. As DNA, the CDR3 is TGCGCCAGCGCCCCCGGCGGGGCCCCTTTATCAGAGCAGTACTTC.

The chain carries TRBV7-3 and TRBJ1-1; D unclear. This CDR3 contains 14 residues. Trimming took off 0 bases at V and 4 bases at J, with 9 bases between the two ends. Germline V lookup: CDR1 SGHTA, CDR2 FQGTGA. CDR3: CASSLTGPGTEAFF. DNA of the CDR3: TGTGCCAGCAGCTTAACCGGGCCGGGCACTGAAGCTTTCTTT.